This TCR beta chain came from a study of neurological immune-mediated disorders. The making of cDNA relied on 5'RACE with 10-nucleotide random UMIs. Via MiXCR, TCRdb re-called the 5' RACE reads, giving one row per CDR3 protein. The data show approximately 10,000 distinct CDR3 sequences, with more than 20% seen just once and 50% held by the top ten. This clonotype has a count of ten or more. Germline values: CDR1 KGHSH, CDR2 LQKENI. CDR3 size: 16 residues. With 3 bases removed from V and 1 base from J, the gap between germline ends came to 13 bases. The sequenced sample was CD8+ T cells from blood. The sequence came from a woman aged 55-75 years with HTLV-1-associated myelopathy (HAM/TSP). The chain is built from TRBV18 and TRBJ2-4; no clear D gene. CDR3 in DNA: TGTGCCAGCTCACCTGGAAGGGAATCGGCCAAAAACATTCAGTACTTC. This sequence encodes CASSPGRESAKNIQYF.